The text below deals with one T cell receptor beta chain. Its antigen is still unknown. One base away there is no much larger clone; base qualities are not given. This entry is derived from a study of shared clonotypes between healthy human individuals (dated by TCRdb to the early 2020s). With regard to the full study: The cohort included three men and two women between 18 and 49 years of age. Per donor, three plates each were used for CD4 naive and CD4 memory, two for CD8 naive, and one for CD8 memory. Different laboratories and diverse techniques were used to prepare libraries and sequence TCR repertoires, to increase sequencing depth and limit assay-specific biases. Between about 0.94 and 8.9 billion PBMCs per donor were obtained by leukapheresis. The study deeply sequenced blood TCR repertoires of about five healthy adults to estimate repertoire size and the extent of clonotype sharing between individuals.

Clipping removes 5 bases from V and 5 bases from J, with 6 as the unmatched junction base count. The CDR3 sequence holds 15 residues, the cysteine and phenylalanine included. Only the CDR3 portion is preserved as DNA: 45 bases, with reading frame beginning at the first base. As encoded in the germline V gene, CDR1 is MNHNS while CDR2 is SASEGT. Healthy HIV-negative adults with no recently reported acute infections or vaccinations were included as donors. All donors were Caucasian adults living in Nashville, Tennessee, USA. CD4+ T cells were enriched by magnetic negative selection, after which naive cells were positively selected on CD45RA and the negative fraction was taken as the memory subset. After blood collection by leukapheresis, PBMCs were isolated using Ficoll-Histopaque density gradient centrifugation and then cryopreserved in the vapor phase of liquid nitrogen. Analytical flow cytometry was used to check the purity and quantity of each magnetically sorted T cell population. Genomic DNA was isolated from every sorted fraction and measured by UV absorbance on a Nanodrop 2000c.

TCR CDR3 regions were amplified from genomic DNA by multiplex PCR using the deep immunoSEQ assay. Extracted genomic DNA from each cell subset was spread evenly across all wells of several immunoSEQ 96-well plates, with each plate serving as a replicate. For sorted subsets, roughly 0.2 ug genomic DNA, equal to 30,000 or so T cell genomes, was loaded into each replicate PCR. Purified libraries were measured with a Qubit 3.0 fluorometer, size-checked on a Bioanalyzer 2100, and measured again with the KAPA Library Quantification kit. Every immunoSEQ 96-well plate was sequenced on a dedicated single-read 150-cycle Illumina NextSeq 550 flow cell. The authors' analysis ran thus. The immunoSEQ output contained only junctional sequences without quality scores, so filtering could not match that applied to full-length reads. To assign V/J genes and CDR3, sequences were annotated using PyIR, a Python wrapper for IgBLAST v1.9, with IMGT germline references. Any read was removed if the V/J assignment was weak (E-value above 1e-6), the CDR3 was missing, or the read contained stop codons, out-of-frame junctions, or ambiguous translated residues. V3J clonotypes were defined as sequences sharing an identical inferred V gene, J gene, and CDR3 amino acid sequence. The percentage overlap between two repertoires was calculated by dividing the number of shared unique clonotypes by the size of the smaller repertoire. Repertoire richness was assessed with RTK rarefaction, the Chao1 estimator, and Recon v2.1 estimates of unobserved clonotypes. For all TCRbeta clonotypes obtained by the gDNA method from several donors, generation probabilities were computed with OLGA. TCRdb mirrors the immuneACCESS table, restricted to in-frame sequences. Some clones are absent from its copies; in checked studies, under half trace to an unresolved V gene, and the reason for the others is unknown. That table supplies the V and J calls and clone size; D and trimming were determined from the DNA. The sample yields about 1 million clones; around 76% were counted once. The ten top clones hold roughly 1.4% of the sample.

Study-level results and caveats: Pairwise subsampling led to the expectation that sequencing depth would affect the degree of clonotype sharing among donors. When a handful of donors were compared, the shared fraction of clonotypes was 5% to 6.5% for naive CD4, roughly 3.4% for naive CD8, 2% to 2.5% for memory CD4, and approximately 0.4% for memory CD8. Even with the large sequencing depth, rarefaction of the sorted-subset datasets indicated that sequencing was incomplete. Sampling was limited to blood, and TCR repertoires in tissue likely differ from TCR repertoires in blood. Estimated clonotype richness was generally larger for naive than for memory subsets. Because the study included a small number of donors, the genetic and exposure-history diversity represented was limited. Compared with non-shared clonotypes, the clonotypes found in all four sorted-subset donors had higher generation probabilities.

The TCR was taken from a man younger than 35 in good health. The V gene is TRBV6-1 and the J gene is TRBJ2-1; 10 central bases correspond to TRBD2. Sequenced input: memory CD4+ T cells sorted from blood. The sample's cell subset or site label, in plain terms: CD45RA-negative fraction. The CDR3 protein: CASSFLAGVNNEQFF. The DNA sequence is given as TGTGCCAGCAGTTTTCTAGCGGGGGTTAACAATGAGCAGTTCTTC.